These 7 T cell receptor beta chains came from one sample sequenced in a study of blood T cells in healthy people across ages. Primed by a sample-barcoded 5' primer and a J-beta primer mix, a second PCR proceeded for roughly 7 to 11 cycles. TCRdb reprocessed the 5' RACE reads via MiXCR and lists one record per CDR3 protein. The table has under 950,000 distinct CDR3 sequences, about a fifth seen once; the top ten hold about 22%. Sequencing was performed on blood. These receptors were collected from a man aged 65-85 years in good health.

This clonotype was seen a handful of times. The chain employs TRBV6-5 and TRBJ2-2; D possibly corresponds to TRBD2 (5 bases). The CDR3 extends over 18 amino acids. Germline loops: CDR1 MNHEY, CDR2 SVGAGI. V lost 0 bases, J lost 0 bases, and 14 bases lay in between. In DNA form, the CDR3 reads TGTGCCAGCAGTTACTCGAAGGCCCCGGGGTCGAACACCGGGGAGCTGTTTTTT. Translation: CASSYSKAPGSNTGELFF.

This chain's CDR3 is CASSFRAVTEAFF. CDR3 nucleotides: TGTGCCAGCAGCTTCCGGGCCGTCACTGAAGCTTTCTTT. The V call is TRBV7-2, the J call TRBJ1-1; no definite D call. The CDR3 covers 13 residues. Trimming removed 3 bases at V and 4 bases at J, with 9 bases between. Germline V gives CDR1 SGHTA, CDR2 FQGNSA.

This sequence joins TRBV4-1 and TRBJ1-6, with no clear D. Trimming cost V 0 bases and J 15 bases, with 9 bases left between them. Germline lookup yields CDR1 MGHRA and CDR2 YSYEKL. The CDR3 is 12 residues long. CDR3 protein: CASSQEPLDLHF. The CDR3 bases are TGCGCCAGCAGCCAAGAACCCCTGGACCTCCACTTT.

This sequence joins TRBV18 and TRBJ2-6; D gene uncertain. The V and J ends lost 7 bases and 0 bases respectively, with 10 bases between them. The germline V gene encodes CDR1 KGHSH and CDR2 LQKENI. This CDR3 contains 15 residues. The CDR3 DNA sequence: TGTGCCAGCTTCCCAGGCAACTCTGGGGCCAACGTCCTGACTTTC. Residues: CASFPGNSGANVLTF.

V is TRBV12-3 or TRBV12-4 and J is TRBJ1-6; D call uncertain. This CDR3 spans 15 amino acids. The ends were cut back, 6 bases at V and 4 bases at J, with 13 bases in the middle. CDR3: CASRLEGAYNSPLHF. Here the CDR3 DNA reads TGTGCCAGCAGACTAGAGGGCGCATATAATTCACCCCTCCACTTT.

The chain links TRBV20-1 to TRBJ2-7; 10 bases match TRBD1. The J call may be faulty, since TRBJ2-1 better matches the DNA end. The CDR3 consists of 15 residues. Germline values: CDR1 DFQATT, CDR2 SNEGSKA (reference sequence). In DNA, the CDR3 is TGCAGTGCTAGGGCCGGGACAGGGGATTCGGATGAGCAGTTCTTC. Translating gives CSARAGTGDSDEQFF.

This clonotype was detected only a few times. This chain joins TRBV11-2 and TRBJ1-5; 7 bases align to TRBD1. CDR1 is SGHAT and CDR2 is FQNNGV in the germline V gene. Unmatched junction bases numbered 9, after V lost 5 bases and J lost 5 bases. The CDR3 is made up of 15 amino acids. CDR3: CASSQSGTVDQPQHF. CDR3 sequence (DNA): TGTGCCAGCAGCCAGTCCGGGACAGTAGATCAGCCCCAGCATTTT.